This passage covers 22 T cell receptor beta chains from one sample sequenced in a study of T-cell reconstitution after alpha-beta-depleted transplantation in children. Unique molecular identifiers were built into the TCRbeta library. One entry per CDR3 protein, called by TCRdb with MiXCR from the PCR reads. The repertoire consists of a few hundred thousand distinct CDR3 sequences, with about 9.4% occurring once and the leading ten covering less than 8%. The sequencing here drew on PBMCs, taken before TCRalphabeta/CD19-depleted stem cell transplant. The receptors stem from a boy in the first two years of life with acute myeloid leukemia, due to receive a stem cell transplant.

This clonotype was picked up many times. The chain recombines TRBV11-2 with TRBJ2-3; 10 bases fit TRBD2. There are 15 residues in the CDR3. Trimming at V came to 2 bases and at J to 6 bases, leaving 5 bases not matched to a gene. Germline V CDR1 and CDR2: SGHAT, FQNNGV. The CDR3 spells CASSLLAGDGDTQYF. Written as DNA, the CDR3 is TGTGCCAGCAGCTTACTAGCGGGAGATGGGGATACGCAGTATTTT.

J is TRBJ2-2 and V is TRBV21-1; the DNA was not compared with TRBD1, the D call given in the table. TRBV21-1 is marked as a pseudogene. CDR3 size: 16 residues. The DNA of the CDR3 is TGTGCCAGCCGAAAAGGGGCGATGCAGAACACCGGGGAGCTGTTTTTT. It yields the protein CASRKGAMQNTGELFF.

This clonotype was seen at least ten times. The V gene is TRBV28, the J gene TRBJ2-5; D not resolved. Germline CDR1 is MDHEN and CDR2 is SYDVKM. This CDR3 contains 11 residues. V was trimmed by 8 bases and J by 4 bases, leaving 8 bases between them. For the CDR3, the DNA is TGTGCCAGCGGGCGGCGAGAGACCCAGTACTTC. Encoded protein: CASGRRETQYF.

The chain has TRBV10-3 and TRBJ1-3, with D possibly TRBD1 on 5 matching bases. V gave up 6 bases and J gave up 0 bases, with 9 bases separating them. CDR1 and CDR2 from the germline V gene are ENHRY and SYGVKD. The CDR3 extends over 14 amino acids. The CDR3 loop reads CAIRQVRSGNTIYF. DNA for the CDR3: TGTGCCATCAGACAGGTGCGCTCTGGAAACACCATATATTTT.

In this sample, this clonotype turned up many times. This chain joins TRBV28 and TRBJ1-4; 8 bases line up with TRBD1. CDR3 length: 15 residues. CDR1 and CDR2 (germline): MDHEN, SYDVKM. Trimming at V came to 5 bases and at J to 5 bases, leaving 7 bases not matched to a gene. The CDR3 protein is CASSPHRGGNEKLFF. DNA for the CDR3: TGTGCCAGCAGTCCTCACAGGGGGGGCAATGAAAAACTGTTTTTT.

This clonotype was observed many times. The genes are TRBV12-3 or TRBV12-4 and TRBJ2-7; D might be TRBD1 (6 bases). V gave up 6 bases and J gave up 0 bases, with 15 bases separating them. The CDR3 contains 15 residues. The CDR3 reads CASRRTGLGSYEQYF. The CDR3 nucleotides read TGTGCCAGCAGGCGCACAGGGCTTGGCTCCTACGAGCAGTACTTC.

This chain's CDR3 is CASSPLAISGNTIYF. The CDR3 coding sequence is TGTGCCAGCAGTCCCCTTGCTATCTCTGGAAACACCATATATTTT. This sequence joins TRBV28 and TRBJ1-3; no clear D. The CDR3 sequence is 15 residues long. Trimming removed 5 bases at V and 0 bases at J, with 11 bases between. Looked up from germline, CDR1 is MDHEN and CDR2 is SYDVKM.

The CDR3 loop reads CASSLAGTISYEQYF. For the CDR3, the DNA is TGTGCCAGCAGTTTGGCCGGGACTATCTCCTACGAGCAGTACTTC. This rearrangement joins TRBV12-3 or TRBV12-4 to TRBJ2-7, with 7 bases that match TRBD2. Losses at the gene ends were 3 bases for V and 0 bases for J; bases not matched to a gene: 5. The length of the CDR3 is 15 residues.

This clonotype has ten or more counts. The CDR3 here is CASSHRIAMNTEAFF. Here the CDR3 DNA reads TGTGCCAGCAGCCACCGCATCGCTATGAACACTGAAGCTTTCTTT. The chain uses TRBV4-2 and TRBJ1-1; D is unresolved. The CDR3 contains 15 residues. V dropped 3 bases and J dropped 0 bases, with 11 bases sitting between them. Per germline, CDR1 LGHNA and CDR2 YNFKEQ.

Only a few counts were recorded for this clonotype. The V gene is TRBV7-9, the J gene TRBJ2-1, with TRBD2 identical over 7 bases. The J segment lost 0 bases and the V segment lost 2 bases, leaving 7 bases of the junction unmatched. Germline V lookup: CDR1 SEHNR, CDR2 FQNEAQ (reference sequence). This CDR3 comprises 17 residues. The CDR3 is CASSLSGRGSSYNEQFF. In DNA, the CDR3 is TGTGCCAGCAGCTTATCGGGACGCGGGAGCTCCTACAATGAGCAGTTCTTC.

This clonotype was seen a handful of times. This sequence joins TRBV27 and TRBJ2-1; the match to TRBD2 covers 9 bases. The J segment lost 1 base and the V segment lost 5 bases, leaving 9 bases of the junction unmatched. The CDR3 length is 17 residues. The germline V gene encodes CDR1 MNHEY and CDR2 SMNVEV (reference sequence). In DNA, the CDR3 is TGTGCCAGCAGTACCGCCGGACTAGCGTGGTCCTACAATGAGCAGTTCTTC. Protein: CASSTAGLAWSYNEQFF.

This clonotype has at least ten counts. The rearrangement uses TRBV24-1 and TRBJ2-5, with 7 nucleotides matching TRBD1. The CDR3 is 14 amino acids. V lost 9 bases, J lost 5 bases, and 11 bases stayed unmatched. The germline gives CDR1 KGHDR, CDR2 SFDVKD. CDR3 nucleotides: TGTGCCACCTCCGACAGGGCTAGTTTTGAGACCCAGTACTTC. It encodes CATSDRASFETQYF.

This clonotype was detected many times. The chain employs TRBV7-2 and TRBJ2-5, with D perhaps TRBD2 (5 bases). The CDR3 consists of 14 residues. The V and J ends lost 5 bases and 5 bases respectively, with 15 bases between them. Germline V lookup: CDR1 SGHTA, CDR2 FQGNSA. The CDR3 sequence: CASSLQAERETQYF. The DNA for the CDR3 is TGTGCCAGCAGCCTGCAGGCGGAGCGGGAGACCCAGTACTTC. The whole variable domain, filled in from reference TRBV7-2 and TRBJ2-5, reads GAGVSQSPSNKVTEKGKDVELRCDPISGHTALYWYRQSLGQGLEFLIYFQGNSAPDKSGLPSDRFSAERTGGSVSTLTIQRTQQEDSAVYLCASSLQAERETQYFGPGTRLLVL.

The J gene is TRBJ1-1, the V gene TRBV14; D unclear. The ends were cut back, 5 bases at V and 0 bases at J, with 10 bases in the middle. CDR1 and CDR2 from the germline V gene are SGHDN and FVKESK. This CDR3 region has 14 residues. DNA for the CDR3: TGTGCCAGCAGCTTCCCGGGCGTGAACACTGAAGCTTTCTTT. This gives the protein CASSFPGVNTEAFF.

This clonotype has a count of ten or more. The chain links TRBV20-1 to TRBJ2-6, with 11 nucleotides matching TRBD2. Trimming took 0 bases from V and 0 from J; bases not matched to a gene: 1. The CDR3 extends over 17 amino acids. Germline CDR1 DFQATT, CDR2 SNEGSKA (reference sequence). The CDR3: CSARDLAGGSGANVLTF. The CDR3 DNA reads TGCAGTGCTAGAGATCTAGCGGGAGGCTCTGGGGCCAACGTCCTGACTTTC.

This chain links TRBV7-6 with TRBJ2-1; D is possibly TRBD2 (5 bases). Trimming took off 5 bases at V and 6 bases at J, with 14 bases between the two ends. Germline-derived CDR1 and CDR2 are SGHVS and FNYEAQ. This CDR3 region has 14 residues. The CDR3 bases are TGTGCCAGCAGCCCCGTGGGTAGCGTCAATGAGCAGTTCTTC. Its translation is CASSPVGSVNEQFF.

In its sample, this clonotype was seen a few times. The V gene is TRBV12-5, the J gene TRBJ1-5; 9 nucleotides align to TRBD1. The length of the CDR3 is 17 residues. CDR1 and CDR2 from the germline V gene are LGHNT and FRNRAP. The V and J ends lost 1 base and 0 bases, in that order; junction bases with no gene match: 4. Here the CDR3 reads CASGLEQGANSNQPQHF. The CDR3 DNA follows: TGTGCTAGTGGTTTGGAACAGGGGGCTAATAGCAATCAGCCCCAGCATTTT.

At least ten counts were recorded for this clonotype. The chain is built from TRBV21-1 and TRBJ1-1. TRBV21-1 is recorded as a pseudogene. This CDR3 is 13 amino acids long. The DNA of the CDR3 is TGTGCCAGCATCCCAAAGAGGAACACTGAAGCTTTCTTT. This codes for CASIPKRNTEAFF.

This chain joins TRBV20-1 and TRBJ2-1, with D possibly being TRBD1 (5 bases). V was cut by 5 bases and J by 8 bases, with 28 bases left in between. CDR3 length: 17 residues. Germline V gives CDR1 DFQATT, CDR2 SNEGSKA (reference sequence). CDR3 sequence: CSAYQGVRLDGSDEQFF. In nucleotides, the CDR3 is TGCAGTGCTTACCAGGGTGTGCGGCTAGACGGGTCCGATGAGCAGTTCTTC.

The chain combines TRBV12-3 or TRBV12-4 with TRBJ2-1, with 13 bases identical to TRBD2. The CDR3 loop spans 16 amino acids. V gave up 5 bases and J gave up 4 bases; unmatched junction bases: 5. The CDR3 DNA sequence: TGTGCCAGCAGTCCGAGACTAGCGGGGGGATACAATGAGCAGTTCTTC. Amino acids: CASSPRLAGGYNEQFF.

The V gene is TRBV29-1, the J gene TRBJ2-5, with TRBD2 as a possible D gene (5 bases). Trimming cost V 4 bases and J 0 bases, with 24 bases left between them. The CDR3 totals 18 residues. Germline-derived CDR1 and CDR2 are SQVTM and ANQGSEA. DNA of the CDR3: TGCAGCGTTGTCAGCGGTATGTCGGTCATGTCGTACCAAGAGACCCAGTACTTC. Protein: CSVVSGMSVMSYQETQYF.

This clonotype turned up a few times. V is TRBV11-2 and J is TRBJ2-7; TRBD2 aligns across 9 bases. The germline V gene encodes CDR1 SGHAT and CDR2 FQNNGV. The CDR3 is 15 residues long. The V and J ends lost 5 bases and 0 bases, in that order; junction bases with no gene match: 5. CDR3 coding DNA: TGTGCCAGCAGCAGAAGCGGGGGGATCTCCTACGAGCAGTACTTC. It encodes CASSRSGGISYEQYF.